The clone carrying this TCR beta chain was picked up a small number of times. Its target is not known. There are 16 residues in the CDR3. CDR1 and CDR2 (germline): MGHRA, YSYEKL. The V and J ends lost 0 bases and 2 bases respectively, with 13 bases between them. The PCR employed 60 Vbeta primers together with 13 Jbeta primers. Assay: immunoSEQ multiplex PCR; the TCRdb copy retains only in-frame clones and omits some. The table has about 43,000 clones, more than 45% seen once. The sample comes from a study of cytomegalovirus exposure and HLA in healthy donors. Overall study findings and caveats: Across all donors, roughly uniform sequencing depth was an assumption of the presence/absence analyses. A later analysis associated around 17,000 TCR beta sequences with HLA alleles at a 0.05 false discovery rate. Differences between HLA loci emerged in a later analysis of TCR association rates, with DRB1 most and HLA-C fewest. A later analysis linked a missense DCLRE1C variant to TCR beta V- and J-gene trimming.

The sequencing sample was made of PBMCs. This chain uses TRBV4-1 with TRBJ1-2, with unresolved D. The sequence came from a man aged 60 to 69 in good health and CMV-seronegative. CDR3 nucleotides: TGCGCCAGCAGCCAAGATCAAACAGTCCAAAACTATGGCTACACCTTC. It encodes CASSQDQTVQNYGYTF.